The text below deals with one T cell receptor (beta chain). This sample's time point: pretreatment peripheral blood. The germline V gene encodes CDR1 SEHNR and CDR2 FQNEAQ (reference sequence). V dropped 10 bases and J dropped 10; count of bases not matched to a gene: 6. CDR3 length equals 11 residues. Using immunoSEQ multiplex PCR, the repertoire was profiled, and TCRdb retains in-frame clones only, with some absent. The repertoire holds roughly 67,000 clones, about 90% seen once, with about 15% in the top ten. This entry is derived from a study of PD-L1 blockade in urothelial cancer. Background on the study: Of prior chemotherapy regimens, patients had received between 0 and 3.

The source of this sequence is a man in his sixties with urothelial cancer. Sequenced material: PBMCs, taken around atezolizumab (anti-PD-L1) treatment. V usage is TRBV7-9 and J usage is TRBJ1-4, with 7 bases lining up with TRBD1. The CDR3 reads CAIDRDLKLFF. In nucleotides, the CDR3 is TGTGCCATTGACAGGGATCTAAAACTGTTTTTT.